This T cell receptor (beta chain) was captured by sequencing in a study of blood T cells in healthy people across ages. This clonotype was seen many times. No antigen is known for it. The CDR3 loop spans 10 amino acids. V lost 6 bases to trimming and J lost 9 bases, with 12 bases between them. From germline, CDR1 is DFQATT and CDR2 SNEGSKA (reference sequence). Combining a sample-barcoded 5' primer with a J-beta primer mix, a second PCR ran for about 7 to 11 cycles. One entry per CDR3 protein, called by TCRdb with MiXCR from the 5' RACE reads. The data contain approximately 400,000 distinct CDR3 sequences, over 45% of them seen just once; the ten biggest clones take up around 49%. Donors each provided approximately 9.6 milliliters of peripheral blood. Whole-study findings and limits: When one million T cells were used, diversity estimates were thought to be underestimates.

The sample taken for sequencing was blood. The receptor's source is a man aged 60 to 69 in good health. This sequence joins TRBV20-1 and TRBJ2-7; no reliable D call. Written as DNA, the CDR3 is TGCAGTGCCCACCACGGCGGGCAGTACTTC. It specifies CSAHHGGQYF.